This TCR beta chain was found in a study of T cell changes during pregnancy in multiple sclerosis. The CDR3 length is 16 residues. The J segment lost 6 bases and the V segment lost 4 bases, leaving 13 bases of the junction unmatched. Germline CDR1 SGHRS, CDR2 YFSETQ. Sequencing used immunoSEQ multiplex PCR; TCRdb keeps in-frame clones, though not all of them. The sample yields 30,000 to 35,000 clones, roughly 90% seen once. This clone was counted only a few times. The V call is TRBV5-1, the J call TRBJ2-3; 8 bases are a match to TRBD2. This clonotype originated in a female donor in good health, enrolled as a control in a pregnancy study. The source was CD4+ T cells from peripheral blood mononuclear cells, collected in the third trimester of pregnancy. CDR3 sequence (DNA): TGCGCCAGCAGCATCAGTATAGCGGGAAGGAGGGATACGCAGTATTTT. It translates to CASSISIAGRRDTQYF.